Below, 5 T cell receptor beta chains from the same sample are listed, as sequenced in a study of molecular identifiers for immune sequencing clone quantification. TCRdb passed the PCR reads through MiXCR, listing each CDR3 protein once. This sample has 550,000 to 750,000 distinct CDR3 sequences, with just under 20% found just once. Sequences were obtained from naive CD8+ T cells from blood, with Jurkat cell RNA spiked in. Indicated subset: FACS-sorted CD8+CD4-CCR7+CD45RA+ naive T cells. These receptors were taken from a human donor in good health. Some libraries in this study had Jurkat cell RNA spiked in.

V gene TRBV6-2 or TRBV6-3 combines with J gene TRBJ2-7; the match to TRBD2 covers 7 bases. The germline V gene has CDR1 MNHEY and CDR2 SVGEGT. The CDR3 consists of 15 residues. V shed 0 bases, J shed 1 base, and the junction held 3 bases outside the gene matches. This CDR3 reads CASSYSVGGSYEQYF. As DNA, the CDR3 is TGTGCCAGCAGTTACTCGGTGGGAGGGTCCTACGAGCAGTACTTC.

Of note for this clonotype: A much larger clone differs from this one at a single base, so this may be a read error. This rearrangement joins TRBV7-7 to TRBJ2-6; D gene unclear. The CDR3 covers 18 residues. CDR1 SSHAT and CDR2 FNYEAQ come from the germline V gene (reference sequence). The V end lost 4 bases, the J end lost 0 bases, and 16 bases lay between the germline ends. The CDR3 DNA is TGTGCCAGCAGCTCATTGGACGGGTCAAGCTCTGGGGCCAACGTCCTGACTTTC. This encodes CASSSLDGSSSGANVLTF.

This clonotype turned up a few times. This rearrangement joins TRBV13 to TRBJ2-3, with 12 bases identical to TRBD2. The germline CDR1 and CDR2 sequences are PRHDT and FYEKMQ (reference sequence). The CDR3 is 19 amino acids. Unmatched junction bases numbered 13, after V lost 6 bases and J lost 0 bases. Written as DNA, the CDR3 is TGTGCCAGCAGTGAAAAACTAGCGGGGGGCCATACTAGCACAGATACGCAGTATTTT. It codes for CASSEKLAGGHTSTDTQYF.

This clonotype was counted at least ten times. The rearrangement joins TRBV7-9 to TRBJ2-5; 7 nucleotides line up with TRBD1. The CDR3 spans 16 residues. V lost 4 bases, J lost 1 base, and 9 bases stayed unmatched. Germline CDR1 SEHNR, CDR2 FQNEAQ (reference sequence). The chain's CDR3 is CASSSSDRDFQETQYF. The CDR3 region has the DNA TGTGCCAGCAGCTCGAGCGACAGGGATTTCCAAGAGACCCAGTACTTC.

This clonotype was seen at least ten times. This chain joins TRBV4-2 and TRBJ1-5; D might be TRBD1 (6 bases). Germline V CDR1 and CDR2: LGHNA, YNFKEQ. This CDR3 has 15 amino acids. V was pared by 3 bases and J by 2 bases, with 11 bases between. CDR3 protein: CASSQTGLGNQPQHF. CDR3 nucleotide sequence: TGTGCCAGCAGCCAGACAGGTCTGGGCAATCAGCCCCAGCATTTT.